One and the same sample provided the 22 T cell receptor beta chains below, sequenced in a study of T cell changes during pregnancy in multiple sclerosis. Using immunoSEQ multiplex PCR, the repertoire was profiled, and TCRdb retains in-frame clones only, with some absent. The sample lists 30,000 to 40,000 clones; about 91% were seen once. The source was CD4+ T cells from peripheral blood mononuclear cells, collected in the third trimester of pregnancy. These receptors were taken from a female donor in good health, enrolled as a control in a pregnancy study.

The chain joins TRBV5-4 to TRBJ2-1; 13 bases are a match to TRBD2. Looked up from germline, CDR1 is SGHNT and CDR2 is YYREEE (reference sequence). V was clipped by 4 bases and J by 5 bases; unmatched bases: 6. The CDR3 covers 16 residues. CDR3 nucleotides: TGTGCCAGCAGCCGGACTAGCGGGAGCCCCAACAATGAGCAGTTCTTC. Translating it yields CASSRTSGSPNNEQFF. The full variable domain, its missing parts supplied by reference TRBV5-4 and TRBJ2-1, is ETGVTQSPTHLIKTRGQQVTLRCSSQSGHNTVSWYQQALGQGPQFIFQYYREEENGRGNFPPRFSGLQFPNYSSELNVNALELDDSALYLCASSRTSGSPNNEQFFGPGTRLTVL.

V gene TRBV11-3 combines with J gene TRBJ2-1; 9 nucleotides line up with TRBD2. The CDR3 runs 17 residues. The V segment lost 0 bases and the J segment 6 bases; nucleotides outside the gene matches: 9. Germline V lookup: CDR1 SGHNT, CDR2 YENEEA. The CDR3 loop is CASSLDLGLASLNEQFF. In DNA form, the CDR3 reads TGTGCCAGCAGCTTAGATTTGGGACTAGCTTCTCTCAATGAGCAGTTCTTC.

V usage is TRBV18 and J usage is TRBJ2-7; 8 bases agree with TRBD1. Germline CDR1 reads KGHSH; CDR2 reads LQKENI. The CDR3 is made up of 15 amino acids. J gave up 3 bases and V 3 bases, and 7 bases lay outside the gene matches. The CDR3 reads CASSPNPQGDYEQYF. The CDR3 DNA reads as TGTGCCAGCTCACCGAATCCACAGGGGGACTACGAGCAGTACTTC.

The chain uses TRBV5-1 and TRBJ2-7; TRBD2 matches 7 bases. CDR3 size: 14 residues. Germline values: CDR1 SGHRS, CDR2 YFSETQ. The J segment lost 8 bases and the V segment lost 0 bases, leaving 8 bases of the junction unmatched. The CDR3 sequence: CASSLVAATSQQYF. The CDR3 DNA follows: TGCGCCAGCAGCTTGGTAGCTGCGACTAGCCAGCAGTACTTC.

This chain's CDR3 is CASTPRGLAGGTGELFF. The DNA for the CDR3 is TGCGCCAGCACCCCGAGGGGACTAGCGGGAGGGACCGGGGAGCTGTTTTTT. V and J are TRBV5-1 and TRBJ2-2; 16 bases line up with TRBD2. With 6 bases clipped from V and 5 bases from J, the junction kept 7 bases outside the gene matches. Germline V lookup: CDR1 SGHRS, CDR2 YFSETQ. The CDR3 runs to 17 residues.

This clone showed up just once. The chain employs TRBV27 and TRBJ2-1, with 12 bases identical to TRBD2. This CDR3 has 19 amino acids. Trimming took 5 bases from V and 7 from J; bases not matched to a gene: 18. Germline V lookup: CDR1 MNHEY, CDR2 SMNVEV (reference sequence). DNA for the CDR3: TGTGCCAGCAGTCCCCTACTGACTAGCGGGAGCCCTCTCCGAAATGAGCAGTTCTTC. Translated, it gives CASSPLLTSGSPLRNEQFF.

The chain carries TRBV7-2 and TRBJ2-1, with TRBD2 identical over 16 bases. Unmatched junction bases numbered 12, after V lost 5 bases and J lost 8 bases. Germline assignment: CDR1 SGHTA and CDR2 FQGNSA. The CDR3 is 18 amino acids. CDR3 coding DNA: TGTGCCAGCAGCCGTTGGGGACTAGCGGGGGGGCCGATCGATGAGCAGTTCTTC. Residues: CASSRWGLAGGPIDEQFF.

The CDR3 sequence: CASSSGLAQTYEQYF. The CDR3 DNA sequence: TGTGCCAGCAGCTCCGGACTAGCGCAAACTTACGAGCAGTACTTC. V gene TRBV9 combines with J gene TRBJ2-7, with 9 bases aligning to TRBD2. J gave up 4 bases and V 4 bases, and 9 bases lay outside the gene matches. The CDR3 spans 15 residues. Looked up from germline, CDR1 is SGDLS and CDR2 is YYNGEE. The full variable domain, completed using reference TRBV9 and TRBJ2-7, is DSGVTQTPKHLITATGQRVTLRCSPRSGDLSVYWYQQSLDQGLQFLIQYYNGEERAKGNILERFSAQQFPDLHSELNLSSLELGDSALYFCASSSGLAQTYEQYFGPGTRLTVT.

This chain's CDR3 is CASSLLENTGELFF. The CDR3 DNA reads as TGTGCCAGCTCACTTCTAGAGAACACCGGGGAGCTGTTTTTT. The chain combines TRBV18 with TRBJ2-2; no firm D call. The length of the CDR3 is 14 residues. CDR1 and CDR2 from the germline V gene are KGHSH and LQKENI. V was pared by 4 bases and J by 1 base, with 7 bases between.

This clone has a handful of counts. The V and J genes are TRBV7-2 and TRBJ2-7, with D perhaps matching TRBD2 (5 bases). Germline CDR1 and CDR2: SGHTA and FQGNSA. This CDR3 is built from 14 residues. V was cut by 4 bases and J by 2 bases, with 12 bases left in between. CDR3 DNA sequence: TGTGCCAGCAGCTCCCGAGCGGAGGCCTACGAGCAGTACTTC. Translating it yields CASSSRAEAYEQYF.

The chain joins TRBV5-1 to TRBJ2-7; 7 nucleotides line up with TRBD1. V gave up 5 bases and J gave up 3 bases; unmatched junction bases: 5. The CDR3 runs to 13 residues. CDR1 is SGHRS, CDR2 YFSETQ, per germline. The CDR3 reads CASRMGQHYEQYF. The DNA for the CDR3 is TGCGCCAGCAGAATGGGACAGCACTACGAGCAGTACTTC.

The CDR3 loop is CASSVVPSGDTGELFF. The CDR3 DNA reads TGTGCCAGCAGCGTAGTTCCTAGCGGTGACACCGGGGAGCTGTTTTTT. The genes are TRBV9 and TRBJ2-2, with TRBD2 matching 7 bases. The ends lost 0 bases at V and 3 bases at J; junction bases unmatched: 5. CDR1 is SGDLS, CDR2 YYNGEE, per germline. The length of the CDR3 is 16 residues.

V and J are TRBV6-6 and TRBJ1-2; possible D gene TRBD1, 5 bases. V gave up 5 bases and J gave up 1 base, with 17 bases separating them. The germline V gene encodes CDR1 MNHNY and CDR2 SVGAGI (reference sequence). The CDR3 sequence is 16 residues long. CDR3: CASSTGGRALNYGYTF. CDR3 DNA: TGTGCCAGCAGTACAGGCGGCAGGGCCCTTAACTATGGCTACACCTTC.

This clone was picked up a small number of times. The rearrangement uses TRBV5-1 and TRBJ1-1, with TRBD1 identical over 7 bases. Per germline, CDR1 SGHRS and CDR2 YFSETQ. The CDR3 runs 11 residues. The ends lost 4 bases at V and 11 bases at J; junction bases unmatched: 5. The CDR3 loop reads CASSMEGAAFF. CDR3 sequence (DNA): TGCGCCAGCAGCATGGAGGGGGCGGCTTTCTTT.

The CDR3 bases are TGTGCCAGCAGTAAAACTGGGACTAGCGGGAGCCTCTACGAGCAGTACTTC. The encoded protein is CASSKTGTSGSLYEQYF. The V call is TRBV27, the J call TRBJ2-7; 14 bases are a match to TRBD2. This CDR3 contains 17 residues. Trimming at V came to 5 bases and at J to 3 bases, leaving 9 bases not matched to a gene. Germline CDR1 is MNHEY and CDR2 is SMNVEV (reference sequence).

The sample holds one count of this clone. The rearrangement links TRBV19 to TRBJ2-1, with a tentative D call TRBD2 (5 bases). Germline CDR1 and CDR2: LNHDA and SQIVND (reference sequence). V was shortened by 6 bases and J by 12 bases, with 15 bases between the two germline ends. This CDR3 spans 12 amino acids. The CDR3: CASRAQAAGQFF. CDR3 in DNA: TGTGCCAGTAGGGCCCAAGCGGCTGGGCAGTTCTTC.

V usage is TRBV28 and J usage is TRBJ1-2, with TRBD1 as a possible D gene (5 bases). This CDR3 is built from 14 residues. Germline V gives CDR1 MDHEN, CDR2 SYDVKM. Trimming stripped 2 bases from V and 8 bases from J, with 15 bases between. The CDR3 nucleotides are TGTGCCAGCAGTTTACGGCCTGGGGGGAACGGCTACACCTTC. Encoded protein: CASSLRPGGNGYTF.

The chain couples TRBV7-9 to TRBJ2-3, with a weak D call TRBD1 (6 bases). With 4 bases removed from V and 2 bases from J, the gap between germline ends came to 10 bases. CDR3 size: 14 residues. Germline lookup yields CDR1 SEHNR and CDR2 FQNEAQ (reference sequence). CDR3 sequence reads: CASSSGQYTDTQYF. The DNA for the CDR3 is TGTGCCAGCAGCTCTGGACAGTACACAGATACGCAGTATTTT.

This clone is classed as medium-sized. The chain combines TRBV10-3 with TRBJ1-1, with D uncertain. The V gene's germline CDR1 is ENHRY and CDR2 SYGVKD. Trimming took off 0 bases at V and 2 bases at J, with 7 bases between the two ends. The CDR3 is 14 residues long. The CDR3 sequence: CAISESKLNTEAFF. CDR3 sequence (DNA): TGTGCCATCAGTGAGTCAAAGCTTAACACTGAAGCTTTCTTT.

The rearrangement joins TRBV5-3 to TRBJ1-5; D gene unclear. TRBV5-3 is identified as an open reading frame with a role that is uncertain. With 0 bases removed from V and 0 bases from J, the gap between germline ends came to 10 bases. The CDR3 is 16 residues long. Here the CDR3 reads CARSLVGRYSNQPQHF. As DNA, the CDR3 is TGTGCCAGAAGCTTGGTGGGCAGATATAGCAATCAGCCCCAGCATTTT.

The V call is TRBV5-1, the J call TRBJ2-3, with D unclear. With 0 bases removed from V and 0 bases from J, the gap between germline ends came to 8 bases. Germline CDR1 is SGHRS and CDR2 is YFSETQ. The CDR3 spans 15 residues. CDR3 DNA sequence: TGCGCCAGCAGCTTGGTAGGAGCTAGCACAGATACGCAGTATTTT. It translates to CASSLVGASTDTQYF.

V gene TRBV19 combines with J gene TRBJ2-1; D call uncertain. This CDR3 is built from 15 residues. V lost 3 bases and J 0 bases, leaving 9 bases between the germline ends. Germline CDR1 and CDR2: LNHDA and SQIVND (reference sequence). The CDR3: CASSISASSYNEQFF. DNA of the CDR3: TGTGCCAGTAGTATTTCCGCTAGCTCCTACAATGAGCAGTTCTTC.